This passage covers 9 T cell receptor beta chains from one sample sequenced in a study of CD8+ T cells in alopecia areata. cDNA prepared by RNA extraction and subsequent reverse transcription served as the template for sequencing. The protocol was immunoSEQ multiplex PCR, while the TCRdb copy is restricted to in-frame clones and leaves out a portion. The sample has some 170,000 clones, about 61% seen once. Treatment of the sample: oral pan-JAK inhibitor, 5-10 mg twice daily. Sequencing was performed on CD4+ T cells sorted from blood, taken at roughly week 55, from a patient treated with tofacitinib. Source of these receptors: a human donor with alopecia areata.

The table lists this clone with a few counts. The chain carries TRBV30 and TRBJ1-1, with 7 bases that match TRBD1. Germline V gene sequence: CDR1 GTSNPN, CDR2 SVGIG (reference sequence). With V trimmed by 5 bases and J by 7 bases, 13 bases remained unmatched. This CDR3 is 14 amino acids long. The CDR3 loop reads CAWGTGTATDEAFF. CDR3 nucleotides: TGTGCCTGGGGAACCGGGACAGCTACCGATGAAGCTTTCTTT.

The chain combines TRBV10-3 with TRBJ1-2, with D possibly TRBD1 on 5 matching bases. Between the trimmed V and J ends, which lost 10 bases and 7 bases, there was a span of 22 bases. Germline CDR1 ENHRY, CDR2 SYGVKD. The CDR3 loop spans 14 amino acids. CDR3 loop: CATDTDSPAGGYTF. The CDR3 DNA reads TGTGCCACCGATACCGACAGTCCTGCGGGTGGCTACACCTTC.

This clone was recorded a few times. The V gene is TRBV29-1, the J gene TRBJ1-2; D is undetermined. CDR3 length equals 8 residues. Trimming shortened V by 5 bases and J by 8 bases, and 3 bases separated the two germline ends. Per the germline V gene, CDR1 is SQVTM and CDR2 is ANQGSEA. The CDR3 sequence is CSVHGYTF. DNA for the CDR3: TGCAGCGTTCACGGCTACACCTTC.

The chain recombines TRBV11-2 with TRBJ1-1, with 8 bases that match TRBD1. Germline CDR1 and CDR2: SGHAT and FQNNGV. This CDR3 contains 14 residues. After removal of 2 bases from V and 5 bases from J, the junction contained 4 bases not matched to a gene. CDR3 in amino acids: CASSLWTGRTEAFF. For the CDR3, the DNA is TGTGCCAGCAGCTTATGGACAGGGAGGACTGAAGCTTTCTTT.

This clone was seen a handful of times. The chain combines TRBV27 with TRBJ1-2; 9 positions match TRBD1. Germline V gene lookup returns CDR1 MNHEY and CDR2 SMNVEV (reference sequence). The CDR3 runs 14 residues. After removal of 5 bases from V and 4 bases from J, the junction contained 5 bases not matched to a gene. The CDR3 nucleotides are TGTGCCAGCAGTCGGGACAGGGAACTCTATGGCTACACCTTC. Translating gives CASSRDRELYGYTF.

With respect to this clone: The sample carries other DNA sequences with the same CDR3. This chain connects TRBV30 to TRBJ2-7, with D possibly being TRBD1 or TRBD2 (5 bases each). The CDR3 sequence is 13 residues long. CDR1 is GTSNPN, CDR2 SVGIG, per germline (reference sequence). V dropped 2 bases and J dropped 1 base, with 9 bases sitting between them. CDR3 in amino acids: CAWSPGQSYEQYF. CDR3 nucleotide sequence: TGTGCCTGGAGTCCGGGGCAGTCCTACGAGCAGTACTTC.

CDR3 in DNA: TGTGCCAGCACTGACCCCGGACTAGCGGAGCAGTTCTTC. Protein sequence: CASTDPGLAEQFF. The J gene is TRBJ2-1, the V gene TRBV6-5; 9 bases line up with TRBD2. The CDR3 contains 13 residues. The junction had 8 bases not matched to a gene; V was cut back by 7 bases and J by 10 bases. From germline, CDR1 is MNHEY and CDR2 SVGAGI.

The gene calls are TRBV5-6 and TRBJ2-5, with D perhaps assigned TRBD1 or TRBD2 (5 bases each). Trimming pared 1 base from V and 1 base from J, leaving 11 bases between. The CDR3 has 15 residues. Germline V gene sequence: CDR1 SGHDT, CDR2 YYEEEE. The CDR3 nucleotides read TGTGCCAGCAGCTTGATGGGGGATCTCCAAGAGACCCAGTACTTC. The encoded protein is CASSLMGDLQETQYF.

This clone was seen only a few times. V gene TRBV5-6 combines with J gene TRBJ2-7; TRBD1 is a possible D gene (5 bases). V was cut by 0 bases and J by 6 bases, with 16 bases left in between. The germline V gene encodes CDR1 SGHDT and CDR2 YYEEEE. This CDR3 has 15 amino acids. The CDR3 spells CASSLAGTVGVEQYF. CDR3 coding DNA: TGTGCCAGCAGCTTGGCAGGCACGGTAGGGGTCGAGCAGTACTTC.